This T cell receptor (delta chain) was sequenced for a study of γδ T cells in repeated Plasmodium falciparum infection. CDR3 length: 22 residues. Trimming removed 2 bases from V and 1 base from J; junction bases left unmatched: 23. Germline V lookup: CDR1 TSWWSYY, CDR2 QGS. TCRdb processed the multiplex PCR reads again with the CATT caller. There are around 52,000 delta-chain clones in the sample; over 1.5% occur only once, and over 12% lies in the top ten. This clone has a count of ten or more. The protein recorded in TCRdb matches a much larger clone and deviates from this DNA's translation at residue 16, suggesting a read error; the protein here is obtained by translating the DNA. Vgamma9/Vdelta2+ and Vdelta2-negative gammadelta T cells were flow-sorted from PBMC for bulk sequencing.

The material sequenced was gamma-delta T cells from blood. The clonotype was recovered from a pool of human donors (malaria-infected and uninfected, not separated). V gene TRDV1 combines with J gene TRDJ1, with 9 bases matching TRDD3. CDR3 nucleotide sequence: TGTGCTCTTGGGGAATGGCTCCCAACCCCTGGGGGATTTAGGGGAGGCACCGATAAACTCATCTTT. It is translated as CALGEWLPTPGGFRGGTDKLIF.